These T cell receptor beta chains were read from a single sample in a study of T cell changes during pregnancy in multiple sclerosis. Clones were read by immunoSEQ multiplex PCR, and TCRdb kept only the in-frame ones, dropping some. The sample carries about 110,000 clones, more than 85% recorded once. This material consisted of peripheral blood, taken in the third trimester of pregnancy. These receptors were obtained from a female donor with multiple sclerosis, enrolled in a pregnancy study. CDR3s include the opening cysteine and the closing phenylalanine or tryptophan. The D gene is left open where the match is weak. A row's size may be missing; if present it is once, few, many or a size class.

size	D	J	V	length	CDR3	DNA
NA	TRBD1	TRBJ1-5	TRBV2	16	CASSDGTANFNQPQHF	TGTGCCAGCAGCGATGGGACAGCGAACTTCAATCAGCCCCAGCATTTT
NA	TRBD1	TRBJ2-7	TRBV19	12	CASRGQGSEQYF	TGTGCCAGTAGGGGACAGGGCTCCGAGCAGTACTTC
NA	TRBD2	TRBJ2-7	TRBV28	14	CASRASRGAYEQYF	TGTGCCAGCCGTGCTTCGCGGGGGGCCTACGAGCAGTACTTC
NA	TRBD1	TRBJ1-1	TRBV7-3	14	CASSSRDRGTEAFF	TGTGCCAGCAGCTCACGGGACAGGGGAACTGAAGCTTTCTTT
once	NA	TRBJ2-2	TRBV27	14	CASSWAGIAGELFF	TGTGCCAGCAGTTGGGCGGGGATTGCCGGGGAGCTGTTTTTT
once	TRBD2	TRBJ2-3	TRBV5-4	15	CASSFPAGGKDTQYF	TGTGCCAGCAGCTTTCCGGCGGGAGGGAAAGATACGCAGTATTTT
NA	TRBD2	TRBJ2-1	TRBV7-2	15	CASSTRLARDNEQFF	TGTGCCAGCAGCACCCGACTAGCACGGGACAATGAGCAGTTCTTC
NA	NA	TRBJ2-2	TRBV7-5	16	CVRSFIRTGRGGELFF	TGTGTCAGAAGCTTTATTCGGACAGGGAGGGGCGGGGAGCTGTTTTTT
NA	NA	TRBJ1-1	TRBV5-1	13	CASSLSPNTEAFF	TGCGCCAGCAGCTTAAGCCCGAACACTGAAGCTTTCTTT
NA	TRBD2	TRBJ2-3	TRBV11-3	16	CASSQTSGGATDTQYF	TGTGCCAGCAGTCAGACTAGCGGGGGAGCCACAGATACGCAGTATTTT
NA	NA	TRBJ1-6	TRBV7-9	15	CASSLDRPLGSPLHF	TGTGCCAGCAGCCTAGACAGGCCGCTCGGTTCACCCCTCCACTTT
NA	TRBD1	TRBJ1-2	TRBV5-4	14	CATGSLQGAGGYTF	TGTGCCACCGGGAGTTTACAGGGGGCGGGGGGCTACACCTTC
NA	TRBD1	TRBJ2-5	TRBV7-9	15	CASSSRQGTQETQYF	TGTGCCAGCAGCTCGAGACAGGGAACTCAAGAGACCCAGTACTTC
once	NA	TRBJ2-2	TRBV4-2	14	CASSQDFRAGELFF	TGTGCCAGCAGCCAAGATTTTAGAGCCGGGGAGCTGTTTTTT
NA	TRBD1	TRBJ2-7	TRBV25-1	16	CASSPHIGTGDSEQYF	TGTGCCAGCAGTCCCCACATTGGGACAGGGGATAGCGAGCAGTACTTC
NA	NA	TRBJ2-2	TRBV2	13	CASSVMNTGELFF	TGTGCCAGCAGTGTTATGAACACCGGGGAGCTGTTTTTT
NA	TRBD1	TRBJ1-1	TRBV5-4	15	CASSLVDRGPTEAFF	TGTGCCAGCAGCTTGGTTGACAGGGGGCCTACTGAAGCTTTCTTT
NA	NA	TRBJ1-3	TRBV9	16	CASSVGSGGTGNTIYF	TGTGCCAGCAGCGTAGGTTCCGGGGGGACTGGAAACACCATATATTTT
NA	NA	TRBJ2-1	TRBV9	15	CASSPWEGDYNEQFF	TGTGCCAGCAGCCCCTGGGAAGGGGACTACAATGAGCAGTTCTTC
NA	NA	TRBJ2-7	TRBV12-1	16	CASSFAQGTNPYEQYF	NA
once	TRBD1	TRBJ2-7	TRBV5-1	15	CASSFGTDPTYEQYF	TGCGCCAGCAGCTTCGGGACAGACCCTACCTACGAGCAGTACTTC
once	TRBD1	TRBJ1-2	TRBV2	14	CASRAQGGSYGYTF	TGTGCCAGCAGAGCCCAGGGGGGAAGCTATGGCTACACCTTC
NA	NA	TRBJ2-3	TRBV19	13	CASSAREGGTQYF	TGTGCCAGTAGTGCCCGAGAGGGGGGGACGCAGTATTTT
NA	NA	TRBJ2-1	TRBV15	14	CATSSSREYNEQFF	TGTGCCACCAGCAGCTCCAGGGAATACAATGAGCAGTTCTTC
NA	NA	TRBJ1-1	TRBV7-9	14	CASSLTTANTEAFF	TGTGCCAGCAGCTTAACTACCGCGAACACTGAAGCTTTCTTT
NA	NA	TRBJ1-1	TRBV7-2	14	CASSPRRVHAEAFF	TGTGCCAGCAGCCCGAGGAGGGTGCACGCTGAAGCTTTCTTT
NA	TRBD1	TRBJ1-4	TRBV7-2	15	CASSSGQVFHEKLFF	TGTGCCAGCAGCTCCGGACAGGTTTTTCATGAAAAACTGTTTTTT
NA	TRBD1	TRBJ1-6	TRBV9	16	CASSGAGTGNNSPLHF	TGTGCCAGCAGCGGCGCCGGGACAGGGAATAATTCACCCCTCCACTTT
NA	TRBD2	TRBJ2-3	TRBV10-3	16	CAISEGVAGSTDTQYF	TGTGCCATCAGTGAGGGGGTAGCGGGGAGCACAGATACGCAGTATTTT
NA	NA	TRBJ2-2	TRBV5-1	15	CASSLAQGSTGELFF	TGCGCCAGCAGCTTGGCTCAGGGATCGACCGGGGAGCTGTTTTTT
NA	TRBD2	TRBJ2-1	TRBV4-1	16	CASSLLGGSSYNEQFF	TGCGCCAGCAGCCTTCTGGGGGGGTCCTCCTACAATGAGCAGTTCTTC
NA	NA	TRBJ2-5	TRBV28	13	CASSTYSKETQYF	TGTGCCAGCAGTACCTACAGTAAAGAGACCCAGTACTTC
NA	TRBD2	TRBJ2-7	TRBV27	16	CASSLNEASGAYEQYF	TGTGCCAGCAGTTTAAATGAGGCTAGCGGGGCCTACGAGCAGTACTTC
NA	NA	TRBJ1-3	TRBV30	17	CAWSVNSLRGGRNTIYF	TGTGCCTGGAGTGTTAACTCTCTGCGGGGGGGCAGGAACACCATATATTTT
NA	TRBD2	TRBJ2-7	TRBV2	14	CASRPWTREDEQYF	TGTGCCAGCAGGCCATGGACTCGGGAGGACGAGCAGTACTTC
NA	NA	TRBJ1-2	TRBV28	13	CASRTVANYGYTF	TGTGCCTCTCGGACAGTCGCTAACTATGGCTACACCTTC
NA	TRBD1	TRBJ1-2	TRBV4-1	17	CASSQGTTGGAGYGYTF	TGCGCCAGCAGCCAAGGGACGACAGGGGGCGCGGGGTATGGCTACACCTTC
few	NA	TRBJ1-1	TRBV2	14	CASSRIQGITEAFF	TGTGCCAGCAGTCGTATACAGGGTATCACTGAAGCTTTCTTT
NA	TRBD2	TRBJ2-3	TRBV5-6	16	CASSFISGSGADTQYF	TGTGCCAGCAGCTTCATTAGCGGGAGTGGGGCAGATACGCAGTATTTT
NA	NA	TRBJ2-5	TRBV7-8	15	CASSGNGQYQETQYF	TGTGCCAGCAGCGGAAACGGACAGTACCAAGAGACCCAGTACTTC
NA	TRBD2	TRBJ2-7	TRBV5-1	15	CASSLGTSGPYEQYF	TGCGCCAGCAGCTTGGGGACTAGCGGACCCTACGAGCAGTACTTC